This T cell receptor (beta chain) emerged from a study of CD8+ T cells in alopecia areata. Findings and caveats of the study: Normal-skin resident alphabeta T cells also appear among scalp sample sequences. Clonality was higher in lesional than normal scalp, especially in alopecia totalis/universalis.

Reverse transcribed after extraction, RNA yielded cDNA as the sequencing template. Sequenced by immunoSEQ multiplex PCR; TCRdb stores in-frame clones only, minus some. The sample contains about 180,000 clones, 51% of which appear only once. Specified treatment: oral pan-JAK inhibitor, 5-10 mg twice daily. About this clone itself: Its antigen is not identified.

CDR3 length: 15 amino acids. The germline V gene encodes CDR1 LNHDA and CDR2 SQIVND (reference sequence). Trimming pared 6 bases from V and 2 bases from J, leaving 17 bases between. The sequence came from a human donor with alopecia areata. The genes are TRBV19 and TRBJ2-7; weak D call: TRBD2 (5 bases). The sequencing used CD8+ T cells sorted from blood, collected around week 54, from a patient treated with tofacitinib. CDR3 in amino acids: CASSVILGVAYEQYF. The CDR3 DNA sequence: TGTGCCAGTAGCGTGATCTTGGGAGTGGCCTACGAGCAGTACTTC.